The clone carrying this T cell receptor beta chain came up a few times. Its antigen is unidentified. This sample was taken from a study of T cell repertoires in cytomegalovirus infection. In the study overall: As its CMV epitopes, the study selected recently identified HLA-C-restricted and well-studied HLA-B-restricted targets. It can be stated that public TCR beta signatures indicated CMV infection as well as a matching HLA type. Study-wide points: The ex vivo response was dominated by HLA-C-restricted CMV-specific TCR beta clonotypes. Carriers of CMV and the relevant HLA type were discriminated by public TCR beta frequency.

Each CDR3 protein gets one entry after TCRdb re-called the reads with MiXCR. The data contain about a million distinct CDR3 sequences, about a third of them seen just once; the ten biggest clones take up about an eighth. The starting material was cultured CD8+ T cells from PBMCs, obtained from culture after CMV antigen stimulation. The receptor's source is a human donor in good health (CMV status not recorded). Some clones in this sample may be carry-over from other donors' samples.

The CDR3 region has the DNA TGTGCCAGCAGCCAATTACAGAGTTCAGGGTCCCAGTACTTC. Translating gives CASSQLQSSGSQYF. The chain links TRBV11-2 to TRBJ2-5; maybe TRBD1 (5 bases). Looked up from germline, CDR1 is SGHAT and CDR2 is FQNNGV. The length of the CDR3 is 14 residues. Trimming pared 5 bases from V and 9 bases from J, leaving 19 bases between.